This T cell receptor beta chain derives from a study of shared clonotypes between healthy human individuals. Study conclusions and caveats: Researchers sampled only blood; tissue repertoires likely differ.

Sequencing used immunoSEQ multiplex PCR; TCRdb keeps in-frame clones, though not all of them. Of about 1 million clones in the sample, about 70% were seen once. Looked up from germline, CDR1 is MNHNS and CDR2 is SASEGT. V lost 11 bases and J 3 bases, leaving 14 bases between the germline ends. The CDR3 extends over 12 amino acids. Turning to this clone: Its antigen is not identified.

The origin of this receptor is a man younger than 35 in good health. This chain links TRBV6-1 with TRBJ2-7, with D possibly being TRBD2 (7 bases). Sequencing was carried out using memory CD4+ T cells sorted from blood. Subset given: CD45RA-negative fraction. CDR3 sequence (DNA): TGTGCCGCTAGCGGCAGGGGCTACGAGCAGTACTTC. Translation gives CAASGRGYEQYF.